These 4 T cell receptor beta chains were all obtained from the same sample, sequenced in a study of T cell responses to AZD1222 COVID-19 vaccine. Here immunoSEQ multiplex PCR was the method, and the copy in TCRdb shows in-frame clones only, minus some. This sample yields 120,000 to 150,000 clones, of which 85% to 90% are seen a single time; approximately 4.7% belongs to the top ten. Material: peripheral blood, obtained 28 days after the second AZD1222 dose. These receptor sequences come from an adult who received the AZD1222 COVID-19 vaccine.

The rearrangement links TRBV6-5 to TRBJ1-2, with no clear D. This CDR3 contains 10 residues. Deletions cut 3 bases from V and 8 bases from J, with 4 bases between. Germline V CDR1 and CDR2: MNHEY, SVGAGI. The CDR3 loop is CASSYRGYTF. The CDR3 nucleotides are TGTGCCAGCAGTTATAGAGGCTACACCTTC.

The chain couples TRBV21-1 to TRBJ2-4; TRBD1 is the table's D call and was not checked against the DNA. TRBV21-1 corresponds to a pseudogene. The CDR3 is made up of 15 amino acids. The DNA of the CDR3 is TGTGCCAGCAGCAAAGCGCCAGGAAGGGGAAACATTCAGTACTTC. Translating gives CASSKAPGRGNIQYF.

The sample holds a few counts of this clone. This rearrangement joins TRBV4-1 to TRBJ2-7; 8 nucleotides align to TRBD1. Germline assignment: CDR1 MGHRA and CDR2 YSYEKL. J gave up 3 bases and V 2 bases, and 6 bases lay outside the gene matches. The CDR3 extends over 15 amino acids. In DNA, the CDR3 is TGCGCCAGCAGCCAAATCGAGACAGGGGACTACGAGCAGTACTTC. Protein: CASSQIETGDYEQYF.

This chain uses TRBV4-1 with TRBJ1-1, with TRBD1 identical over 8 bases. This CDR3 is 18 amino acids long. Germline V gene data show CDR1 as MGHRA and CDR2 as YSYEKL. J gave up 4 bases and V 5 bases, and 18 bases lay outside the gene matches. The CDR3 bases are TGCGCCAGCAGCACCCGTGGACAGGGAAGGTTTAGGAGCACTGAAGCTTTCTTT. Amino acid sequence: CASSTRGQGRFRSTEAFF.